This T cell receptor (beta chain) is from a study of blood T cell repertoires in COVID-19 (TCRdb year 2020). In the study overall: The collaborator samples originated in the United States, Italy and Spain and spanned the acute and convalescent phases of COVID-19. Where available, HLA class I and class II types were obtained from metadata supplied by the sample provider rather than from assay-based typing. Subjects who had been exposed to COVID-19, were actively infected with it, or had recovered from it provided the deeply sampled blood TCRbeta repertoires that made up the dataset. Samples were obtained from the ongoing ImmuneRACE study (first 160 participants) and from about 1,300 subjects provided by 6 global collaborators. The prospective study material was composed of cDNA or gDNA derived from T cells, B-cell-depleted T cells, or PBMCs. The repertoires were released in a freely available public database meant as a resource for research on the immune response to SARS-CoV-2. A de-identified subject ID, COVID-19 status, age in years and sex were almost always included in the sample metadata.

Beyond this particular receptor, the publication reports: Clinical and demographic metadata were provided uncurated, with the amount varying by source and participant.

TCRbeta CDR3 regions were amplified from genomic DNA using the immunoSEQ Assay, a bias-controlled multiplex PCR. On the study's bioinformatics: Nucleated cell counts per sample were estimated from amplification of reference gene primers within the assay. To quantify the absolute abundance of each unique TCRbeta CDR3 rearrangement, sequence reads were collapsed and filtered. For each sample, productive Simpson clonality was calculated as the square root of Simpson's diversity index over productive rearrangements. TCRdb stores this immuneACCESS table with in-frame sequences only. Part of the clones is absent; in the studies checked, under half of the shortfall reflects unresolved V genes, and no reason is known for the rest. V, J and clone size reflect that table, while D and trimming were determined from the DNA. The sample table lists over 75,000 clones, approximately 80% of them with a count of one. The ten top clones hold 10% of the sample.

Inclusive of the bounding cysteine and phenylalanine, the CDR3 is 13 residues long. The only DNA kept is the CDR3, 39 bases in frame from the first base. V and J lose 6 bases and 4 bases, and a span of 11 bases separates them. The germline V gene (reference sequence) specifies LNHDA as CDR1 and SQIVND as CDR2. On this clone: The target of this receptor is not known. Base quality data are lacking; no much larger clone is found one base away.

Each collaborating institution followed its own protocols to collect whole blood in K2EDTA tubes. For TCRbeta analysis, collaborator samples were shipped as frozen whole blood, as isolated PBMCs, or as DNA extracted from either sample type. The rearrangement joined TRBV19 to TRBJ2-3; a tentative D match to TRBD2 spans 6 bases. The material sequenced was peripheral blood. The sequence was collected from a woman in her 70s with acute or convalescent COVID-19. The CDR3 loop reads CASRGLGSDTQYF. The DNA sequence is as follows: TGTGCCAGTAGGGGACTTGGGTCAGATACGCAGTATTTT. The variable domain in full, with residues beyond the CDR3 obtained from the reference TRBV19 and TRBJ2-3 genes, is DGGITQSPKYLFRKEGQNVTLSCEQNLNHDAMYWYRQDPGQGLRLIYYSQIVNDFQKGDIAEGYSVSREKKESFPLTVTSAQKNPTAFYLCASRGLGSDTQYFGPGTRLTVL.